This T cell receptor beta chain was sequenced for a study of control samples from healthy donors and cancer patients. Sequencing was performed with immunoSEQ multiplex PCR; in TCRdb, only in-frame clones are kept and a portion is missing. The profile covers about 140,000 clones, with approximately 94% appearing a single time and around 13% taken by the ten largest. Trimming cost V 5 bases and J 1 base; bases outside gene matches: 8. In germline, CDR1 is MNHEY, CDR2 SMNVEV (reference sequence). This CDR3 has 17 amino acids. The chain carries TRBV27 and TRBJ1-5; 10 bases match TRBD1. Sequences were obtained from blood. The origin of this receptor is a man aged 35-49 years in good health. CDR3 residues: CASSEGQGKRSNQPQHF. DNA of the CDR3: TGTGCCAGCAGTGAGGGACAGGGGAAGAGAAGCAATCAGCCCCAGCATTTT.